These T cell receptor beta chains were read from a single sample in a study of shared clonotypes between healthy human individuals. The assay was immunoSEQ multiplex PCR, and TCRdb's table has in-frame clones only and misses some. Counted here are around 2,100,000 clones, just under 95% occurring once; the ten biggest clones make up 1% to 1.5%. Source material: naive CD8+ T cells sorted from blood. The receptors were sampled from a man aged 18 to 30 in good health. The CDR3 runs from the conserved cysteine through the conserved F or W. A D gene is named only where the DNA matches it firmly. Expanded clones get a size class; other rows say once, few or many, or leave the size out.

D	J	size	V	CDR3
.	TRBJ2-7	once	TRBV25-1	CASSESGDLNSYEQYF
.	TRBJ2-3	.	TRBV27	CATMVGGTDTQYF
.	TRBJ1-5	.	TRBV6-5	CASSYSEGYQPQHF
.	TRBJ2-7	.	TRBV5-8	CASNFGPQGYEQYF
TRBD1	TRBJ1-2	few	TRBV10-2	CASTTTGNGYTF
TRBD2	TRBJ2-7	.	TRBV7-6	CASSLVEPSGIYEQYF
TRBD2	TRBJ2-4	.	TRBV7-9	CASSPSGGSQNIQYF
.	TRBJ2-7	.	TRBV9	CASSPDFSVTYEQYF
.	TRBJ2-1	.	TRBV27	CASSPGPASYNEQFF
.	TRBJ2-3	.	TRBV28	CASSLRGQDTQYF
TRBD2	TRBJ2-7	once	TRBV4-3	CASSQGPGLAGYEQYF
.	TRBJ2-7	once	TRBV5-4	CASSLAPRLSSYEQYF
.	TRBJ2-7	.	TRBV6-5	CASAEGGTYEQYF
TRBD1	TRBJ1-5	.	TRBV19	CASSIDLGTGDQPQHF
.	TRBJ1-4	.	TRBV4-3	CASSQDHGKEKLFF